The 21 T cell receptor beta chains reported below all come from one sample, sequenced in a study of blood T cell repertoires in COVID-19. Clones were sequenced by immunoSEQ multiplex PCR, and TCRdb holds only the in-frame ones, with some missing. The table shows over 150,000 clones, with approximately 91% occurring only once. Sequenced sample: peripheral blood. All receptors derive from a man aged 18 to 35 with COVID-19, enrolled during active disease.

The chain links TRBV7-6 to TRBJ2-1; D ambiguous. The CDR3 extends over 15 amino acids. V was cut by 6 bases and J by 0 bases, with 12 bases left in between. Per the germline V gene, CDR1 is SGHVS and CDR2 is FNYEAQ. Here the CDR3 DNA reads TGTGCCAGCAGTGAGAACGGTGGCTCCTACAATGAGCAGTTCTTC. Its protein product is CASSENGGSYNEQFF.

The J gene is TRBJ1-1, the V gene TRBV4-3; the match to TRBD1 covers 8 bases. The V segment lost 1 base and the J segment 4 bases; nucleotides outside the gene matches: 8. The CDR3 is 16 residues long. Germline V gene lookup returns CDR1 LGHNA and CDR2 YSLEER. The DNA of the CDR3 is TGCGCCAGCAGCCAAGGAGGAACAGGGGGTTTCACTGAAGCTTTCTTT. The encoded protein is CASSQGGTGGFTEAFF.

The rearrangement links TRBV4-2 to TRBJ2-3; TRBD1 aligns across 9 bases. CDR3 length: 14 residues. Trimming removed 4 bases from V and 4 bases from J; junction bases left unmatched: 3. CDR1 is LGHNA and CDR2 is YNFKEQ in the germline V gene. CDR3 DNA sequence: TGTGCCAGCAGCCTGGGACAGGGTTCAGATACGCAGTATTTT. Residues: CASSLGQGSDTQYF.

The chain has TRBV20-1 and TRBJ1-3; no clear D gene. Germline V gene data show CDR1 as DFQATT and CDR2 as SNEGSKA (reference sequence). With 6 bases removed from V and 12 bases from J, the gap between germline ends came to 15 bases. CDR3 size: 11 residues. CDR3 DNA sequence: TGCAGTGCCGCCCAGACAAAAAACATATATTTT. Amino acids: CSAAQTKNIYF.

This clone was picked up one time. The chain combines TRBV29-1 with TRBJ1-1; D unclear. There are 11 residues in the CDR3. Germline-derived CDR1 and CDR2 are SQVTM and ANQGSEA. V was pared by 4 bases and J by 5 bases, with 8 bases between. The CDR3 region is CSVARVTEAFF. CDR3 nucleotides: TGCAGCGTTGCGAGGGTTACTGAAGCTTTCTTT.

The chain uses TRBV7-9 and TRBJ1-4; a weak D match, TRBD1 (6 bases). The V and J ends lost 2 bases and 8 bases respectively, with 9 bases between them. Germline CDR1 SEHNR, CDR2 FQNEAQ (reference sequence). This CDR3 has 13 residues. CDR3 protein: CASSLSGTEKLFF. The CDR3, as DNA: TGTGCCAGCAGCTTATCAGGGACAGAAAAACTGTTTTTT.

J is TRBJ2-3 and V is TRBV9; D is perhaps TRBD2 (7 bases). The CDR3 consists of 16 residues. Trimming left V 3 bases short and J 9 bases short, with 23 bases between. Germline V CDR1 and CDR2: SGDLS, YYNGEE. The CDR3 protein is CASSAYRARGGETQYF. CDR3 sequence (DNA): TGTGCCAGCAGCGCATACAGAGCGCGCGGGGGCGAGACGCAGTATTTT. Full variable domain (outside the CDR3, taken from reference TRBV9 and TRBJ2-3): DSGVTQTPKHLITATGQRVTLRCSPRSGDLSVYWYQQSLDQGLQFLIQYYNGEERAKGNILERFSAQQFPDLHSELNLSSLELGDSALYFCASSAYRARGGETQYFGPGTRLTVL.

This chain joins TRBV13 and TRBJ2-1, with 13 bases that match TRBD2. Germline CDR1 PRHDT, CDR2 FYEKMQ (reference sequence). V dropped 5 bases and J dropped 7; count of bases not matched to a gene: 11. This CDR3 is built from 17 residues. Written as DNA, the CDR3 is TGTGCCAGCAGCCCCAAAACATCGACTAGCGGGAGGAATGAGCAGTTCTTC. It codes for CASSPKTSTSGRNEQFF.

The V gene is TRBV18, the J gene TRBJ1-2; no clear D gene. The CDR3 extends over 15 amino acids. V shed 0 bases and J shed 3 bases, with 11 bases lying between them. Germline CDR1 and CDR2: KGHSH and LQKENI. CDR3 sequence: CASSPPREVDYGYTF. CDR3 DNA: TGTGCCAGCTCACCACCGAGGGAGGTGGACTATGGCTACACCTTC.

This chain connects TRBV4-1 to TRBJ2-7; 8 bases are shared with TRBD1. CDR1 is MGHRA and CDR2 is YSYEKL in the germline V gene. The CDR3 consists of 17 residues. V lost 3 bases to trimming and J lost 3 bases; unmatched junction nucleotides: 13. CDR3 region: CASSHPVGQGGIYEQYF. The CDR3 DNA reads TGCGCCAGCAGCCATCCAGTAGGACAGGGCGGGATCTACGAGCAGTACTTC.

CDR3 in amino acids: CASSLDPSGSYEQYF. The CDR3 bases are TGTGCCAGCAGCTTGGATCCTAGCGGGAGCTACGAGCAGTACTTC. The chain joins TRBV5-4 to TRBJ2-7; the match to TRBD2 covers 10 bases. V lost 0 bases to trimming and J lost 3 bases; unmatched junction nucleotides: 3. In germline, CDR1 is SGHNT, CDR2 YYREEE (reference sequence). This CDR3 comprises 15 residues.

The V call is TRBV29-1, the J call TRBJ1-2; D may be TRBD1 (6 bases). Germline CDR1 SQVTM, CDR2 ANQGSEA. Trimming left V 3 bases short and J 7 bases short, with 18 bases between. The CDR3 sequence is 14 residues long. CDR3 coding DNA: TGCAGCGTTGATCGGCAGGGGTATTTTGGTGGCTACACCTTC. It yields the protein CSVDRQGYFGGYTF.

V usage is TRBV28 and J usage is TRBJ1-2; D may be TRBD1 (6 bases). V shed 5 bases and J shed 8 bases, with 18 bases lying between them. Germline V CDR1 and CDR2: MDHEN, SYDVKM. This CDR3 has 14 amino acids. The CDR3 region is CASSQQTGARGYTF. CDR3 sequence (DNA): TGTGCCAGCAGTCAACAGACAGGCGCCAGGGGCTACACCTTC.

V and J are TRBV13 and TRBJ2-7, with TRBD2 matching 16 bases. The junction had 12 bases not matched to a gene; V was cut back by 5 bases and J by 5 bases. The CDR3 runs to 18 residues. Germline V lookup: CDR1 PRHDT, CDR2 FYEKMQ (reference sequence). The CDR3 DNA follows: TGTGCCAGCAGCCCAAATAAGGGACTAGCGGGAGGGCGGGACGAGCAGTACTTC. Its protein product is CASSPNKGLAGGRDEQYF. Using reference TRBV13 and TRBJ2-7 for the parts outside the CDR3, the full variable domain is AAGVIQSPRHLIKEKRETATLKCYPIPRHDTVYWYQQGPGQDPQFLISFYEKMQSDKGSIPDRFSAQQFSDYHSELNMSSLELGDSALYFCASSPNKGLAGGRDEQYFGPGTRLTVT.

The V gene is TRBV7-8, the J gene TRBJ2-1; possible D gene TRBD1, 6 bases. The CDR3 contains 13 residues. V dropped 5 bases and J dropped 8 bases, with 13 bases sitting between them. Germline-derived CDR1 and CDR2 are SGHVS and FQNEAQ. CDR3 nucleotides: TGTGCCAGCAGCCCATCAGGGGTGCATGAGCAGTTCTTC. Translation gives CASSPSGVHEQFF.

This clone was seen only once. The genes are TRBV5-4 and TRBJ2-7, with 9 positions matching TRBD2. V dropped 4 bases and J dropped 3; count of bases not matched to a gene: 17. The CDR3 totals 18 residues. Germline loops: CDR1 SGHNT, CDR2 YYREEE (reference sequence). CDR3 coding DNA: TGTGCCAGCAGCACTAAGGGCGGGAGGGCCCCTTTCCTCTACGAGCAGTACTTC. It specifies CASSTKGGRAPFLYEQYF.

V usage is TRBV4-3 and J usage is TRBJ1-1; D is perhaps TRBD1 (5 bases). With 0 bases removed from V and 0 bases from J, the gap between germline ends came to 14 bases. Per the germline V gene, CDR1 is LGHNA and CDR2 is YSLEER. The CDR3 has 17 amino acids. The CDR3 loop reads CASSQDPAGLMNTEAFF. The CDR3 DNA reads TGCGCCAGCAGCCAAGATCCCGCAGGGTTAATGAACACTGAAGCTTTCTTT.

The chain combines TRBV9 with TRBJ1-2, with 8 bases identical to TRBD1. Looked up from germline, CDR1 is SGDLS and CDR2 is YYNGEE. CDR3 size: 14 residues. V lost 3 bases, J lost 4 bases, and 5 bases stayed unmatched. This chain's CDR3 is CASSDSGQAYGYTF. The CDR3, as DNA: TGTGCCAGCAGCGATTCGGGACAGGCCTATGGCTACACCTTC.

This sequence joins TRBV5-6 and TRBJ2-2; 9 bases fit TRBD2. V lost 5 bases to trimming and J lost 6 bases; unmatched junction nucleotides: 2. Germline V gene data show CDR1 as SGHDT and CDR2 as YYEEEE. The CDR3 contains 13 residues. CDR3 coding DNA: TGTGCCAGCAGGCGGACTAGCGCCGGGGAGCTGTTTTTT. This gives the protein CASRRTSAGELFF.

The chain uses TRBV4-1 and TRBJ2-2; TRBD2 matches at 9 bases. CDR3 length equals 16 residues. Germline V lookup: CDR1 MGHRA, CDR2 YSYEKL. The trim removed 2 bases at V and 7 bases at J, leaving 8 bases unmatched. CDR3 region: CASSQPPSGNNGELFF. CDR3 in DNA: TGCGCCAGCAGCCAACCGCCTAGCGGGAATAACGGGGAGCTGTTTTTT.

The chain carries TRBV12-5 and TRBJ2-2, with D possibly matching TRBD2 (7 bases). This CDR3 has 15 amino acids. Trimming pared 0 bases from V and 5 bases from J, leaving 10 bases between. The germline CDR1 and CDR2 sequences are LGHNT and FRNRAP. CDR3 DNA sequence: TGTGCTAGTGGTTTGGTTGAGGGGGGGACCGGGGAGCTGTTTTTT. The encoded protein is CASGLVEGGTGELFF.